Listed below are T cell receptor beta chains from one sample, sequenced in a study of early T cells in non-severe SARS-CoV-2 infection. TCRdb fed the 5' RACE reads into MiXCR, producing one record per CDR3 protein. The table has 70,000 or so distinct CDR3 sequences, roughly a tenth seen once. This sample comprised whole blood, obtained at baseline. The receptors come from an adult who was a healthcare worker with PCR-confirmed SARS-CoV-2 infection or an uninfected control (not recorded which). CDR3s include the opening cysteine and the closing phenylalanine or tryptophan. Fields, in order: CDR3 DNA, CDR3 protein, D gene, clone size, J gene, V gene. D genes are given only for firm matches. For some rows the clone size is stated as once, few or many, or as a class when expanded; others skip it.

DNA: TGTGCCAGTACGATTTTTTGGGGCAATCAGCCCCAGCATTTT
CDR3: CASTIFWGNQPQHF
D: .
size: few
J: TRBJ1-5
V: TRBV19

DNA: TGTGCCACCAGTGACCAGTGGGGAGGACAGTTCTTC
CDR3: CATSDQWGGQFF
D: .
size: many
J: TRBJ2-1
V: TRBV24-1

DNA: TGTGCCAGCAGCCCGTACAGGGGGGGAAACATTCAGTACTTC
CDR3: CASSPYRGGNIQYF
D: .
size: .
J: TRBJ2-4
V: TRBV7-2

DNA: TGCGCCAGCAGCCGAAACCCGGACAAAGGAAATTCACCCCTCCACTTT
CDR3: CASSRNPDKGNSPLHF
D: .
size: many
J: TRBJ1-6
V: TRBV5-1

DNA: TGTGCCAGCAGCCCCTACACAGGGGACGGCTACACCTTC
CDR3: CASSPYTGDGYTF
D: TRBD1
size: .
J: TRBJ1-2
V: TRBV7-2

DNA: TGTGCCAGCAGCGTAGACCACAGGAACACTGAAGCTTTCTTT
CDR3: CASSVDHRNTEAFF
D: .
size: .
J: TRBJ1-1
V: TRBV9

DNA: TGTGCCATCAGTGATATAGCCTACGAGCAGTACTTC
CDR3: CAISDIAYEQYF
D: .
size: many
J: TRBJ2-7
V: TRBV10-3

DNA: TGTGCCAGCAGCCCAAATTCCGGGACTAGCGACACCGGGGAGCTGTTTTTT
CDR3: CASSPNSGTSDTGELFF
D: TRBD2
size: many
J: TRBJ2-2
V: TRBV5-4

DNA: TGTGCCAGCAGTGCCGGACAGGGTCTTTACACCGGGGAGCTGTTTTTT
CDR3: CASSAGQGLYTGELFF
D: TRBD1
size: .
J: TRBJ2-2
V: TRBV2

DNA: TGTGCCAGCAGCTTAGCCCCTGGTGATAACTATGGCTACACCTTC
CDR3: CASSLAPGDNYGYTF
D: .
size: .
J: TRBJ1-2
V: TRBV7-2

DNA: TGCGCCAGCAAGGGGGCCTTCCAAGAGACCCAGTACTTC
CDR3: CASKGAFQETQYF
D: TRBD1
size: .
J: TRBJ2-5
V: TRBV5-1

DNA: TGCAGTGCACCGGGCGGGGGGCGCGGTGAAGCTTTCTTT
CDR3: CSAPGGGRGEAFF
D: .
size: few
J: TRBJ1-1
V: TRBV20-1

DNA: TGCGCCAGCAGCCCCGGACTAGCGGGGGCCGAAGCAGATACGCAGTATTTT
CDR3: CASSPGLAGAEADTQYF
D: TRBD2
size: few
J: TRBJ2-3
V: TRBV5-1

DNA: TGTGCCAGCAGCCTTAGCGGGGGACGACGTTACAATGAGCAGTTCTTC
CDR3: CASSLSGGRRYNEQFF
D: .
size: .
J: TRBJ2-1
V: TRBV21-1

DNA: TGTGCCAGCAGCATGGGACAGGGGCGGTACAATGAGCAGTTCTTC
CDR3: CASSMGQGRYNEQFF
D: TRBD1
size: many
J: TRBJ2-1
V: TRBV11-3

DNA: TGCGCCAGCAGCTTAACCCTGGATGCCGGGGAGCTGTTTTTT
CDR3: CASSLTLDAGELFF
D: .
size: many
J: TRBJ2-2
V: TRBV5-1

DNA: TGTGCCAGCAGTTTAGCGGGGGTAGGGGAGACCCAGTACTTC
CDR3: CASSLAGVGETQYF
D: TRBD2
size: many
J: TRBJ2-5
V: TRBV6-2/TRBV6-3

DNA: TGCGCCAGCAGCCAAGAGATGAAGGCGGGGGGCACAGATACGCAGTATTTT
CDR3: CASSQEMKAGGTDTQYF
D: TRBD2
size: .
J: TRBJ2-3
V: TRBV4-3

DNA: TGTGCCAGCACCGGAGTCCTGGGAGGCTATGGCTACACCTTC
CDR3: CASTGVLGGYGYTF
D: .
size: few
J: TRBJ1-2
V: TRBV7-9

DNA: TGTGCCAGCAGCTTGGAGGGACAGGGGGCCGCTGGGGCCAACGTCCTGACTTTC
CDR3: CASSLEGQGAAGANVLTF
D: TRBD1
size: few
J: TRBJ2-6
V: TRBV5-5

DNA: TGCAGTGCTAGCCGTCATTTGGGACAGGGGCGCAACGAGCAGTACTTC
CDR3: CSASRHLGQGRNEQYF
D: TRBD1
size: few
J: TRBJ2-7
V: TRBV20-1

DNA: TGCAGTGCTAGATCACAACGGGAGGGGACCTACGAGCAGTACTTC
CDR3: CSARSQREGTYEQYF
D: TRBD2
size: .
J: TRBJ2-7
V: TRBV20-1

DNA: TGTGCCAGCAGCTTAGAAGGCAGTTCCTACGAGCAGTACTTC
CDR3: CASSLEGSSYEQYF
D: .
size: many
J: TRBJ2-7
V: TRBV7-6

DNA: TGTGCCAGCAGTGTTCCCCCTGGCTACACCTTC
CDR3: CASSVPPGYTF
D: .
size: .
J: TRBJ1-2
V: TRBV12-3/TRBV12-4

DNA: TGCAGCGTTGAAGGTCAGGGTACGAGGTTAGAGCAGTACTTC
CDR3: CSVEGQGTRLEQYF
D: .
size: .
J: TRBJ2-7
V: TRBV29-1

DNA: TGCGCCAGCAGTGCCCCAGGCAGTACCTACGAGCAGTACTTC
CDR3: CASSAPGSTYEQYF
D: .
size: .
J: TRBJ2-7
V: TRBV10-2

DNA: TGCAGCGTTGAAAATGAGAGGGCGAGGGAAACCGGGGAGCTGTTTTTT
CDR3: CSVENERARETGELFF
D: .
size: few
J: TRBJ2-2
V: TRBV29-1

DNA: TGTGCCAGCTCACCGGACGGATCTAACTATGGCTACACCTTC
CDR3: CASSPDGSNYGYTF
D: .
size: few
J: TRBJ1-2
V: TRBV18

DNA: TGTGCCAGCAGCACCCGGACTAGCGGGCTGTTGGATACGCAGTATTTT
CDR3: CASSTRTSGLLDTQYF
D: TRBD2
size: few
J: TRBJ2-3
V: TRBV7-8

DNA: TGTGCCAGCAGCCAAGATTTAAAGAAAAATTCACCCCTCCACTTT
CDR3: CASSQDLKKNSPLHF
D: .
size: many
J: TRBJ1-6
V: TRBV4-2

DNA: TGTGCCAGCAGTGAAGTAAGGACACTCTCCTACGAGCAGTACTTC
CDR3: CASSEVRTLSYEQYF
D: .
size: .
J: TRBJ2-7
V: TRBV2

DNA: TGTGCCAGCAGGAAGACGACAGGGTCGGACAATGAAAAACTGTTTTTT
CDR3: CASRKTTGSDNEKLFF
D: TRBD1
size: many
J: TRBJ1-4
V: TRBV7-9

DNA: TGCAGTGCACTAGCGGGGGCTATCACAGATACGCAGTATTTT
CDR3: CSALAGAITDTQYF
D: TRBD2
size: .
J: TRBJ2-3
V: TRBV20-1

DNA: TGTGCCAGCTCACCACGGACAGGGGCCCTCTCTTCTGAAGCTTTCTTT
CDR3: CASSPRTGALSSEAFF
D: TRBD1
size: few
J: TRBJ1-1
V: TRBV18

DNA: TGTGCCAGCTCACCCGGACAGGATACAGATCTATATTTT
CDR3: CASSPGQDTDLYF
D: TRBD1
size: few
J: TRBJ1-3
V: TRBV18

DNA: TGTGCCAGCAGCCAAGGTGCAAACAAAACACCCCTCCACTTT
CDR3: CASSQGANKTPLHF
D: .
size: few
J: TRBJ1-6
V: TRBV3-1

DNA: TGTGCCAGCCGGCGAGGGGACGGCCGCACAGATACGCAGTATTTT
CDR3: CASRRGDGRTDTQYF
D: .
size: .
J: TRBJ2-3
V: TRBV2

DNA: TGTGCCAGTAGTTCCGGGACAGGGGGCTCTGGGGCCAACGTCCTGACTTTC
CDR3: CASSSGTGGSGANVLTF
D: TRBD1
size: .
J: TRBJ2-6
V: TRBV19

DNA: TGTGCCAGCTCACCCGTCGGCCCCGGGGAGCTGTTTTTT
CDR3: CASSPVGPGELFF
D: .
size: many
J: TRBJ2-2
V: TRBV18

DNA: TGTGCCAGCAAGAGCGGTCAGAGCTCCTACAATGAGCAGTTCTTC
CDR3: CASKSGQSSYNEQFF
D: .
size: many
J: TRBJ2-1
V: TRBV6-5

DNA: TGTGCCAGCAGTAGGAGGCCCTACGAGCAGTACTTC
CDR3: CASSRRPYEQYF
D: .
size: .
J: TRBJ2-7
V: TRBV12-3/TRBV12-4

DNA: TGCAGCGGAATGGGACAGGGTAACGAAAAACTGTTTTTT
CDR3: CSGMGQGNEKLFF
D: TRBD1
size: many
J: TRBJ1-4
V: TRBV29-1